These 27 T cell receptor beta chains share one sample of origin, sequenced in a study of blood T cell repertoires in COVID-19. The assay was immunoSEQ multiplex PCR, and TCRdb's table has in-frame clones only and misses some. The sample consists of 110,000 to 150,000 clones, about 91% of them appearing once. The material sequenced was peripheral blood. The receptor set was obtained from a woman between 55 and 75 years old with acute or convalescent COVID-19.

J is TRBJ2-7 and V is TRBV6-5, with a weak D call TRBD1 (6 bases). Between the trimmed V and J ends, which lost 3 bases and 0 bases, there was a span of 12 bases. The germline V gene has CDR1 MNHEY and CDR2 SVGAGI. The CDR3 runs to 15 residues. The CDR3 DNA follows: TGTGCCAGCAGTTATAACAGGGTTAGCTCCTACGAGCAGTACTTC. The encoded protein is CASSYNRVSSYEQYF.

In this sample, this clone turned up once. V and J are TRBV9 and TRBJ1-2; TRBD1 aligns across 8 bases. Germline V gives CDR1 SGDLS, CDR2 YYNGEE. The length of the CDR3 is 14 residues. Trimming cost V 4 bases and J 3 bases; bases outside gene matches: 5. The CDR3 reads CASSLGQGDYGYTF. The CDR3 bases are TGTGCCAGCAGCCTCGGACAGGGAGACTATGGCTACACCTTC. The full variable domain, in which reference TRBV9 and TRBJ1-2 provide the parts outside the CDR3, is DSGVTQTPKHLITATGQRVTLRCSPRSGDLSVYWYQQSLDQGLQFLIQYYNGEERAKGNILERFSAQQFPDLHSELNLSSLELGDSALYFCASSLGQGDYGYTFGSGTRLTVV.

This clone appeared once. V and J are TRBV11-3 and TRBJ2-1; 12 bases map to TRBD2. The CDR3 sequence is 16 residues long. Trimming took 6 bases from V and 4 from J; bases not matched to a gene: 7. Per the germline V gene, CDR1 is SGHNT and CDR2 is YENEEA. In DNA form, the CDR3 reads TGTGCCAGCAGTCCTCCCACTAGCGGGGGGTACAATGAGCAGTTCTTC. Translating gives CASSPPTSGGYNEQFF.

This clone was counted once. CDR3 amino acids: CAWSPPRPALYTEAFF. CDR3 DNA sequence: TGTGCCTGGAGCCCCCCTCGTCCAGCGCTATACACTGAAGCTTTCTTT. This chain links TRBV30 with TRBJ1-1; D ambiguous. Trimming cost V 3 bases and J 3 bases, with 20 bases left between them. This CDR3 region has 16 residues. CDR1 and CDR2 (germline): GTSNPN, SVGIG (reference sequence). Looking up the rest from reference TRBV30 and TRBJ1-1 gives the full variable domain: SQTIHQWPATLVQPVGSPLSLECTVEGTSNPNLYWYRQAAGRGLQLLFYSVGIGQISSEVPQNLSASRPQDRQFILSSKKLLLSDSGFYLCAWSPPRPALYTEAFFGQGTRLTVV.

The chain is built from TRBV27 and TRBJ2-4, with TRBD1 matching 7 bases. The CDR3 consists of 16 residues. Per the germline V gene, CDR1 is MNHEY and CDR2 is SMNVEV (reference sequence). With V trimmed by 3 bases and J by 0 bases, 5 bases remained unmatched. In nucleotides, the CDR3 is TGTGCCAGCAGTTTGAGGACAGGCATAGCCAAAAACATTCAGTACTTC. Protein: CASSLRTGIAKNIQYF.

The chain recombines TRBV19 with TRBJ2-2, with D maybe TRBD1 (7 bases). CDR3 length: 14 residues. V dropped 5 bases and J dropped 1 base, with 8 bases sitting between them. In germline, CDR1 is LNHDA, CDR2 SQIVND (reference sequence). Written as DNA, the CDR3 is TGTGCCAGTAGTCAGGGGGGGAACACCGGGGAGCTGTTTTTT. Translation gives CASSQGGNTGELFF.

DNA of the CDR3: TGTGCCAGCAGCCCCGGACAGGGCACTAACTCCTACGAGCAGTACTTC. This translates into CASSPGQGTNSYEQYF. This sequence joins TRBV3-1 (or the pseudogene TRBV3-2) and TRBJ2-7; 8 bases align to TRBD1. The CDR3 has 16 amino acids. CDR1 and CDR2 (germline): LGHDT, YNNKEL (reference sequence). The V gene end was trimmed by 4 bases and the J gene end by 0 bases; junction bases not matched to a gene: 8.

DNA for the CDR3: TGTGCCAGCAGTCCATACGGACTAGCGGAATCCTACGAGCAGTACTTC. It is translated as CASSPYGLAESYEQYF. The chain joins TRBV27 to TRBJ2-7, with 10 bases aligning to TRBD2. Germline V CDR1 and CDR2: MNHEY, SMNVEV (reference sequence). Trimming cost V 5 bases and J 1 base; bases outside gene matches: 8. CDR3 length: 16 residues.

V is TRBV2 and J is TRBJ1-4; a possible D gene is TRBD1 (6 bases). CDR1 is SNHLY and CDR2 is FYNNEI in the germline V gene. The CDR3 length is 15 residues. V was trimmed by 2 bases and J by 4 bases, leaving 11 bases between them. CDR3 nucleotides: TGTGCCAGCAGTGAACAGGGGTTTGTTAATGAAAAACTGTTTTTT. As protein: CASSEQGFVNEKLFF.

The CDR3 DNA is TGTGCCAGCAGCCAAGATATGGGCTCGGAGCAGTTCTTC. Protein: CASSQDMGSEQFF. J is TRBJ2-1 and V is TRBV14; no firm D call. Per the germline V gene, CDR1 is SGHDN and CDR2 is FVKESK. The CDR3 is made up of 13 amino acids. With 0 bases removed from V and 10 bases from J, the gap between germline ends came to 10 bases.

Here the CDR3 DNA reads TGTGCCAGCAGCCTGGGACAGGGGTTTAGGGAGACCCAGTACTTC. Residues: CASSLGQGFRETQYF. The chain combines TRBV6-6 with TRBJ2-5; 10 bases are shared with TRBD1. The germline V gene has CDR1 MNHNY and CDR2 SVGAGI (reference sequence). The CDR3 runs to 15 residues. V shed 6 bases and J 5 bases; nucleotides not matched to a gene: 9.

The chain has TRBV7-9 and TRBJ1-5; the D gene is possibly TRBD1 (5 bases). This CDR3 is 13 amino acids long. The V gene's germline CDR1 is SEHNR and CDR2 FQNEAQ (reference sequence). V was trimmed by 2 bases and J by 8 bases, leaving 10 bases between them. The CDR3 coding sequence is TGTGCCAGCAGCTTATCAGGGCCTGAGCCCCAGCATTTT. Translated: CASSLSGPEPQHF.

The gene calls are TRBV7-2 and TRBJ2-3, with 8 bases that match TRBD2. V trimming: 5 bases; J trimming: 2 bases; junction bases outside the gene matches: 6. The CDR3 spans 15 residues. The germline CDR1 and CDR2 sequences are SGHTA and FQGNSA. CDR3 bases: TGTGCCAGCAGCCCGGGGGGGCCGACCACAGATACGCAGTATTTT. As protein: CASSPGGPTTDTQYF.

This clone showed up just a few times. This rearrangement joins TRBV5-1 to TRBJ2-7, with TRBD1 matching over 8 bases. Germline V gives CDR1 SGHRS, CDR2 YFSETQ. The V gene end was trimmed by 3 bases and the J gene end by 6 bases; junction bases not matched to a gene: 8. The CDR3 is made up of 14 amino acids. CDR3 sequence: CASSWNPGGAEQYF. The CDR3 nucleotides read TGCGCCAGCAGCTGGAACCCAGGGGGCGCCGAGCAGTACTTC. Full variable domain (rest looked up from reference TRBV5-1 and TRBJ2-7): KAGVTQTPRYLIKTRGQQVTLSCSPISGHRSVSWYQQTPGQGLQFLFEYFSETQRNKGNFPGRFSGRQFSNSRSEMNVSTLELGDSALYLCASSWNPGGAEQYFGPGTRLTVT.

The chain couples TRBV4-2 to TRBJ1-1, with D possibly TRBD1 on 6 matching bases. Germline V gene sequence: CDR1 LGHNA, CDR2 YNFKEQ. Trimming cost V 3 bases and J 1 base, with 9 bases left between them. The CDR3 consists of 14 residues. The CDR3 sequence is CASSHSDRNTEAFF. CDR3 coding DNA: TGTGCCAGCAGCCATTCGGACAGGAACACTGAAGCTTTCTTT.

V gene TRBV7-9 combines with J gene TRBJ2-2; TRBD2 might be the D (6 bases). Germline V gene sequence: CDR1 SEHNR, CDR2 FQNEAQ (reference sequence). V was pared by 2 bases and J by 7 bases, with 11 bases between. This CDR3 is built from 14 residues. CDR3 in DNA: TGTGCCAGCAGCTTAAGGAGGGAAGGCGGGGAGCTGTTTTTT. It codes for CASSLRREGGELFF.

V is TRBV29-1 and J is TRBJ1-1; maybe TRBD1 (6 bases). The CDR3 loop spans 16 amino acids. The V end lost 4 bases, the J end lost 0 bases, and 18 bases lay between the germline ends. Germline CDR1 is SQVTM and CDR2 is ANQGSEA. In DNA, the CDR3 is TGCAGCGTTGGGGCAGGGGTGATAGGATTGAACACTGAAGCTTTCTTT. Translated, it gives CSVGAGVIGLNTEAFF.

This chain connects TRBV28 to TRBJ2-1; 10 bases line up with TRBD2. CDR3 length: 15 amino acids. Germline CDR1 reads MDHEN; CDR2 reads SYDVKM. V gave up 3 bases and J gave up 4 bases; unmatched junction bases: 3. This chain's CDR3 is CASSLAAGGYNEQFF. CDR3 nucleotides: TGTGCCAGCAGTTTGGCAGCGGGGGGGTACAATGAGCAGTTCTTC.

This chain's CDR3 is CASSKVGGTYNEQFF. The DNA of the CDR3 is TGTGCCAGCAGCAAAGTCGGGGGGACATACAATGAGCAGTTCTTC. The V call is TRBV21-1, the J call TRBJ2-1; no check of the table's D call, TRBD2, against the DNA was made. TRBV21-1 is marked as a pseudogene. The CDR3 totals 15 residues.

The chain couples TRBV28 to TRBJ2-7; 9 bases are shared with TRBD1. The V segment lost 4 bases and the J segment 0 bases; nucleotides outside the gene matches: 4. Per the germline V gene, CDR1 is MDHEN and CDR2 is SYDVKM. The CDR3 contains 15 residues. The CDR3 nucleotides are TGTGCCAGCAGTTCCGGGACAGGGAACTCCTACGAGCAGTACTTC. It yields the protein CASSSGTGNSYEQYF.

The chain joins TRBV7-2 to TRBJ1-2, with TRBD1 matching 8 bases. The CDR3 loop spans 16 amino acids. Per the germline V gene, CDR1 is SGHTA and CDR2 is FQGNSA. The V and J ends lost 1 base and 8 bases, in that order; junction bases with no gene match: 12. DNA of the CDR3: TGTGCCAGCAGCTTAGGGTTTTTCGGACAGGGAATGGGCTACACCTTC. Translation gives CASSLGFFGQGMGYTF.

J is TRBJ2-7 and V is TRBV19; maybe TRBD2 (6 bases). This CDR3 has 14 amino acids. V dropped 1 base and J dropped 4 bases, with 11 bases sitting between them. The germline gives CDR1 LNHDA, CDR2 SQIVND (reference sequence). DNA of the CDR3: TGTGCCAGTAGTATAGCGGGGGATGAATACGAGCAGTACTTC. It specifies CASSIAGDEYEQYF.

The rearrangement joins TRBV6-1 to TRBJ1-2, with D unresolved. This CDR3 is built from 16 residues. Germline-derived CDR1 and CDR2 are MNHNS and SASEGT. Trimming pared 2 bases from V and 3 bases from J, leaving 16 bases between. CDR3 protein: CASSESDPGLDYGYTF. The CDR3 region has the DNA TGTGCCAGCAGTGAATCAGACCCGGGGTTGGACTATGGCTACACCTTC.

The chain carries TRBV6-6 and TRBJ2-1, with 8 positions matching TRBD2. Germline loops: CDR1 MNHNY, CDR2 SVGAGI (reference sequence). V lost 3 bases to trimming and J lost 7 bases; unmatched junction nucleotides: 8. This CDR3 comprises 15 residues. CDR3 sequence reads: CASSYRGGGTNEQFF. The CDR3 nucleotides read TGTGCCAGCAGTTATCGGGGCGGGGGGACAAATGAGCAGTTCTTC.

The CDR3 nucleotides are TGTGCCAGCAGCCTAGATACAGCCACAGATACGCAGTATTTT. This translates into CASSLDTATDTQYF. V and J are TRBV3-1 (or the pseudogene TRBV3-2) and TRBJ2-3; D not certain. CDR3 length: 14 residues. Germline V gene lookup returns CDR1 LGHDT and CDR2 YNNKEL (reference sequence). Trimming pared 4 bases from V and 2 bases from J, leaving 10 bases between.

The rearrangement uses TRBV9 and TRBJ2-5; TRBD1 might be the D (6 bases). Trimming took off 4 bases at V and 5 bases at J, with 12 bases between the two ends. The CDR3 totals 13 residues. Germline assignment: CDR1 SGDLS and CDR2 YYNGEE. The CDR3 sequence: CASSSTGMETQYF. The CDR3 DNA follows: TGTGCCAGCAGCTCTACAGGGATGGAGACCCAGTACTTC.

The sample holds a few counts of this clone. The gene calls are TRBV10-3 and TRBJ2-5, with 10 bases lining up with TRBD2. The ends lost 6 bases at V and 4 bases at J; junction bases unmatched: 5. The CDR3 has 14 residues. Per germline, CDR1 ENHRY and CDR2 SYGVKD. The CDR3 DNA follows: TGTGCCATCAGCCCTAGCGGGGGAGGAGAGACCCAGTACTTC. Protein sequence: CAISPSGGGETQYF.